This entry lists 24 T cell receptor beta chains sequenced from one sample in a study of Ad26.COV2.S vaccination and SARS-CoV-2 variants. Treatment here: about 20 received Ad26.COV2.S at low or high dose, single or two shots; five or six received placebo; per-sample allocation not given. The study sampled participants on day 63 after the first vaccine or placebo injection. Assay used: immunoSEQ multiplex PCR; TCRdb lists only in-frame clones, some missing. The sample consists of around 270,000 clones, approximately 88% of them appearing once. Sequences were derived from peripheral blood, sampled in a trial of Ad26.COV2.S vaccine versus placebo. The source is a person between 18 and 65 years old who received the Ad26.COV2.S COVID-19 vaccine or a placebo.

The J gene is TRBJ2-1, the V gene TRBV5-1; D gene uncertain. The V gene lost 1 base and the J gene lost 8 bases, with 16 bases spanning the gap. The CDR3 is 15 residues long. The germline V gene has CDR1 SGHRS and CDR2 YFSETQ. The CDR3 DNA follows: TGCGCCAGCAGCTTGACAACTGGGATTGGGGATGAGCAGTTCTTC. Translation gives CASSLTTGIGDEQFF.

J is TRBJ1-1 and V is TRBV30; 7 nucleotides match TRBD1. Germline CDR1 is GTSNPN and CDR2 is SVGIG (reference sequence). J lost 10 bases, V lost 2 bases, and 7 bases had no gene match. The CDR3 runs 12 residues. The CDR3 DNA reads as TGTGCCTGGAGTTTGGGACAGAGAGGAGCTTTCTTT. Translated: CAWSLGQRGAFF.

This clone has only one observation. This chain connects TRBV27 to TRBJ2-1, with 13 nucleotides matching TRBD2. J gave up 4 bases and V 5 bases, and 2 bases lay outside the gene matches. CDR1 is MNHEY and CDR2 is SMNVEV in the germline V gene (reference sequence). This CDR3 has 15 residues. This CDR3 reads CASSVLAGGYNEQFF. CDR3 sequence (DNA): TGTGCCAGCAGTGTACTAGCGGGGGGGTACAATGAGCAGTTCTTC.

The chain has TRBV6-5 and TRBJ1-4; D ambiguous. Germline CDR1 is MNHEY and CDR2 is SVGAGI. The CDR3 consists of 14 residues. Trimming removed 2 bases at V and 5 bases at J, with 9 bases between. This CDR3 reads CASSYGQRNEKLFF. The CDR3, as DNA: TGTGCCAGCAGTTACGGGCAGCGCAATGAAAAACTGTTTTTT.

This clone came up once. The chain couples TRBV18 to TRBJ1-2; D may be TRBD1 (5 bases). CDR1 and CDR2 (germline): KGHSH, LQKENI. V shed 2 bases and J shed 6 bases, with 10 bases lying between them. CDR3 size: 13 residues. The CDR3 region is CASSPGGWDGYTF. The CDR3 coding sequence is TGTGCCAGCTCACCAGGGGGTTGGGATGGCTACACCTTC.

The chain carries TRBV2 and TRBJ1-2, with 7 bases aligning to TRBD1. The CDR3 runs to 15 residues. Germline CDR1 is SNHLY and CDR2 is FYNNEI. J gave up 4 bases and V 8 bases, and 13 bases lay outside the gene matches. CDR3 in amino acids: CASGKTGATIYGYTF. DNA of the CDR3: TGTGCCAGCGGGAAAACAGGGGCGACTATCTATGGCTACACCTTC.

V gene TRBV7-2 combines with J gene TRBJ2-3; 15 bases are a match to TRBD2. Germline lookup yields CDR1 SGHTA and CDR2 FQGNSA. The CDR3 has 18 amino acids. V dropped 3 bases and J dropped 6; count of bases not matched to a gene: 10. The CDR3, as DNA: TGTGCCAGCAGCTTCCCACATTGGGGACTAGCGGGAGGTGATACGCAGTATTTT. Translation: CASSFPHWGLAGGDTQYF.

V usage is TRBV19 and J usage is TRBJ1-4; weak D call: TRBD1 (5 bases). Trimming removed 8 bases from V and 0 bases from J, with 13 bases in between. CDR1 is LNHDA, CDR2 SQIVND, per germline (reference sequence). The CDR3 totals 15 residues. Here the CDR3 reads CASSGLDATNEKLFF. The CDR3 coding sequence is TGTGCCAGTTCGGGACTGGACGCAACTAATGAAAAACTGTTTTTT. The variable domain in full, with the rest retrieved from reference TRBV19 and TRBJ1-4, is DGGITQSPKYLFRKEGQNVTLSCEQNLNHDAMYWYRQDPGQGLRLIYYSQIVNDFQKGDIAEGYSVSREKKESFPLTVTSAQKNPTAFYLCASSGLDATNEKLFFGSGTQLSVL.

This chain connects TRBV7-8 to TRBJ2-1, with 12 bases lining up with TRBD2. The CDR3 covers 14 residues. Germline CDR1 SGHVS, CDR2 FQNEAQ. After removal of 5 bases from V and 7 bases from J, the junction contained 3 bases not matched to a gene. The CDR3 coding sequence is TGTGCCAGCAGCCCAGGACTAGCGGGAAATGAGCAGTTCTTC. Its translation: CASSPGLAGNEQFF.

The genes are TRBV6-5 and TRBJ1-5; D gene unclear. Trimming shortened V by 6 bases and J by 1 base, and 10 bases separated the two germline ends. The germline gives CDR1 MNHEY, CDR2 SVGAGI. The CDR3 is 14 residues long. The CDR3 DNA reads as TGTGCCAGCAGCCGCGAGGTGAGCAATCAGCCCCAGCATTTT. Amino acids: CASSREVSNQPQHF.

V and J are TRBV27 and TRBJ1-2; weak D call: TRBD1 (6 bases). Germline loops: CDR1 MNHEY, CDR2 SMNVEV (reference sequence). Trimming took off 5 bases at V and 8 bases at J, with 15 bases between the two ends. The length of the CDR3 is 13 residues. The CDR3 DNA is TGTGCCAGCAGTATAACAGGGTCGGGCGGCTACACCTTC. Translating gives CASSITGSGGYTF.

This clone occurred once. The chain uses TRBV6-4 and TRBJ1-6, with 7 bases that match TRBD1. Trimming at V came to 6 bases and at J to 8 bases, leaving 7 bases not matched to a gene. In germline, CDR1 is MRHNA, CDR2 SNTAGT. This CDR3 contains 14 residues. CDR3: CASREDRFHSPLHF. CDR3 DNA: TGTGCCAGCAGGGAGGACAGGTTTCATTCACCCCTCCACTTT.

The gene calls are TRBV5-6 and TRBJ1-5, with 7 bases matching TRBD1. This CDR3 is 15 amino acids long. CDR1 SGHDT and CDR2 YYEEEE come from the germline V gene. The ends lost 4 bases at V and 5 bases at J; junction bases unmatched: 9. The CDR3 coding sequence is TGTGCCAGCAGCACCGGGACAGCGAGTTATCAGCCCCAGCATTTT. This sequence encodes CASSTGTASYQPQHF. The full variable domain, completed using reference TRBV5-6 and TRBJ1-5, is DAGVTQSPTHLIKTRGQQVTLRCSPKSGHDTVSWYQQALGQGPQFIFQYYEEEERQRGNFPDRFSGHQFPNYSSELNVNALLLGDSALYLCASSTGTASYQPQHFGDGTRLSIL.

This clone is a singleton in its sample. The chain employs TRBV10-1 and TRBJ1-6; D is ambiguous. The V gene lost 10 bases and the J gene lost 5 bases, with 12 bases spanning the gap. Germline V gene data show CDR1 as WNHNN and CDR2 as SYGVQD (reference sequence). This CDR3 is built from 13 residues. The DNA of the CDR3 is TGCGCCACCCCGATTGAAAATAATTCACCCCTCCACTTT. This sequence encodes CATPIENNSPLHF.

The V gene is TRBV5-5, the J gene TRBJ1-4, with D tentatively TRBD1 (6 bases). This CDR3 has 16 amino acids. V was cut by 4 bases and J by 0 bases, with 13 bases left in between. Germline CDR1 is SGHKS and CDR2 is YYEKEE (reference sequence). DNA for the CDR3: TGTGCCAGCAGCATAGGGACACCGGCAACTAATGAAAAACTGTTTTTT. Translating gives CASSIGTPATNEKLFF.

V is TRBV20-1 and J is TRBJ2-5, with D uncertain. Germline V gene sequence: CDR1 DFQATT, CDR2 SNEGSKA (reference sequence). V lost 3 bases and J 8 bases, leaving 10 bases between the germline ends. This CDR3 contains 11 residues. CDR3 DNA: TGCAGTGCTAGGGATCAGGTTACCCAGTACTTC. It yields the protein CSARDQVTQYF.

The chain combines TRBV29-1 with TRBJ2-3, with D possibly TRBD2 on 6 matching bases. Deletions cut 6 bases from V and 1 base from J, with 14 bases between. CDR1 is SQVTM and CDR2 is ANQGSEA in the germline V gene. The length of the CDR3 is 14 residues. CDR3 coding DNA: TGCAGCGTCCACCCCGGGGGTGGCACAGATACGCAGTATTTT. Its protein product is CSVHPGGGTDTQYF.

This chain joins TRBV7-8 and TRBJ2-7; D is undetermined. Per the germline V gene, CDR1 is SGHVS and CDR2 is FQNEAQ. The CDR3 consists of 16 residues. Trimming removed 4 bases from V and 3 bases from J, with 19 bases in between. CDR3 in DNA: TGTGCCAGCAGCTCCACTCGACGGAACCTAAACTACGAGCAGTACTTC. This encodes CASSSTRRNLNYEQYF.

The rearrangement joins TRBV9 to TRBJ1-5; TRBD1 matches 8 bases. CDR1 is SGDLS and CDR2 is YYNGEE in the germline V gene. The CDR3 covers 15 residues. With 3 bases clipped from V and 3 bases from J, the junction kept 5 bases outside the gene matches. CDR3 sequence: CASSATGGDNQPQHF. The CDR3 DNA reads as TGTGCCAGCAGCGCAACAGGGGGGGACAATCAGCCCCAGCATTTT.

The chain recombines TRBV9 with TRBJ1-3; tentative D call: TRBD1 (5 bases). From germline, CDR1 is SGDLS and CDR2 YYNGEE. The CDR3 runs 15 residues. The germline V and J ends were trimmed by 0 bases and 4 bases, with 11 bases remaining between them. CDR3 amino acids: CASSVDGTSGNTIYF. The CDR3 DNA reads as TGTGCCAGCAGCGTAGATGGGACTTCAGGAAACACCATATATTTT.

V gene TRBV30 combines with J gene TRBJ1-2; TRBD1 aligns across 7 bases. This CDR3 has 15 residues. CDR1 GTSNPN and CDR2 SVGIG come from the germline V gene (reference sequence). V lost 4 bases to trimming and J lost 6 bases; unmatched junction nucleotides: 14. The CDR3 DNA reads TGTGCCTGGAACACCCATCCGACAGGGCTCAATGGCTACACCTTC. Translation: CAWNTHPTGLNGYTF.

This clone was observed once. V usage is TRBV10-3 and J usage is TRBJ1-1; 7 nucleotides align to TRBD1. The CDR3 totals 17 residues. V was pared by 3 bases and J by 0 bases, with 10 bases of the junction left unmatched. The germline V gene encodes CDR1 ENHRY and CDR2 SYGVKD. CDR3 DNA: TGTGCCATCAGTGAAGGGGGCCATATAATTATGAACACTGAAGCTTTCTTT. Residues: CAISEGGHIIMNTEAFF.

The gene calls are TRBV25-1 and TRBJ1-5; D might be TRBD1 (5 bases). The CDR3 length is 14 residues. Germline V gene lookup returns CDR1 MGHDK and CDR2 SYGVNS. Between the trimmed V and J ends, which lost 8 bases and 0 bases, there was a span of 11 bases. In nucleotides, the CDR3 is TGTGCCAGCTCCGGGACGGATAGCAATCAGCCCCAGCATTTT. Translation gives CASSGTDSNQPQHF.

The chain combines TRBV7-2 with TRBJ2-7; TRBD1 might be the D (7 bases). Trimming left V 5 bases short and J 6 bases short, with 20 bases between. Germline values: CDR1 SGHTA, CDR2 FQGNSA. CDR3 length: 15 residues. Here the CDR3 reads CASSPDRHRGGEQYF. The CDR3 nucleotides read TGTGCCAGCAGCCCCGATCGCCACAGGGGAGGCGAGCAGTACTTC. Supplemented by reference TRBV7-2 and TRBJ2-7, the full variable domain reads GAGVSQSPSNKVTEKGKDVELRCDPISGHTALYWYRQSLGQGLEFLIYFQGNSAPDKSGLPSDRFSAERTGGSVSTLTIQRTQQEDSAVYLCASSPDRHRGGEQYFGPGTRLTVT.